This T cell receptor (beta chain) was captured in a study of control samples from healthy donors and cancer patients. TCRdb keeps only in-frame clones here, not all; method: immunoSEQ multiplex PCR. The sample carries some 120,000 clones, just over 90% recorded once. The CDR3 runs 15 residues. V shed 4 bases, J shed 8 bases, and the junction held 8 bases outside the gene matches. Looked up from germline, CDR1 is KGHDR and CDR2 is SFDVKD. The chain carries TRBV24-1 and TRBJ2-1; TRBD2 aligns across 9 bases. The source of this sequence is a man aged 50 to 59 with head and neck cancer. Sequenced input: PBMCs. The CDR3 loop reads CATSEAGGAPHEQFF. In DNA, the CDR3 is TGTGCCACCAGTGAAGCGGGGGGCGCCCCGCATGAGCAGTTCTTC.